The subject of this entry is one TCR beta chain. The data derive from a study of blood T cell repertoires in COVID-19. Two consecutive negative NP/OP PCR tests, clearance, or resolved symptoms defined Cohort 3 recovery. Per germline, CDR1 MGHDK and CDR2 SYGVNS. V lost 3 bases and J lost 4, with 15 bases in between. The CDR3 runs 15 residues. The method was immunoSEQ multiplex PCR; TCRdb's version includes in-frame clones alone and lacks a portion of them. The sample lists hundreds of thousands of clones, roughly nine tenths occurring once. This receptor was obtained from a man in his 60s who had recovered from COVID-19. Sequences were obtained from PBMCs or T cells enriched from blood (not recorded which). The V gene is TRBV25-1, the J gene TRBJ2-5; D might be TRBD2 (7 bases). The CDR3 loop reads CASSDWLGGGETQYF. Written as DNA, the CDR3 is TGTGCCAGCAGTGACTGGTTAGGGGGGGGAGAGACCCAGTACTTC.